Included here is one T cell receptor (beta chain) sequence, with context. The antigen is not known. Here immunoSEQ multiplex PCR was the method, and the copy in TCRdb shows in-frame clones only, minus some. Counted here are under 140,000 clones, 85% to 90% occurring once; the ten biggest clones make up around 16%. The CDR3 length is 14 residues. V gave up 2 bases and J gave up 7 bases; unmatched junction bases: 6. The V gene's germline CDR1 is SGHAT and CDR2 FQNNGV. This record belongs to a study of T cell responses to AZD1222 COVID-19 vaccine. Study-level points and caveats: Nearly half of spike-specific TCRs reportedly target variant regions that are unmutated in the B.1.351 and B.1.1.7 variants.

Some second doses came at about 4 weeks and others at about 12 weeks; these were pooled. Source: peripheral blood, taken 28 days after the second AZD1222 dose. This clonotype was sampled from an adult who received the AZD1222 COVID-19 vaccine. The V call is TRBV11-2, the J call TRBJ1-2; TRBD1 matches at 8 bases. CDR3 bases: TGTGCCAGCAGCTTAAAGACAGGGGTTGCTGGCTACACCTTC. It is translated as CASSLKTGVAGYTF. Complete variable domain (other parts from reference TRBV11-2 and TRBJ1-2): EAGVAQSPRYKIIEKRQSVAFWCNPISGHATLYWYQQILGQGPKLLIQFQNNGVVDDSQLPKDRFSAERLKGVDSTLKIQPAKLEDSAVYLCASSLKTGVAGYTFGSGTRLTVV.